The source of this T cell receptor (beta chain) is a study of CD8 T cells in ankylosing spondylitis. Germline V gene sequence: CDR1 ENHRY, CDR2 SYGVKD. J was trimmed by 5 bases and V by 7 bases; bases with no gene match: 5. The CDR3 is 13 amino acids. Generation of TCR beta libraries employed quantitative 5'-RACE incorporating molecular barcodes. TCRdb re-derived calls from the 5' RACE reads in MiXCR, one entry per CDR3 protein. The profile shows roughly 450,000 distinct CDR3 sequences, 25% to 30% of them singletons. Regarding the study as a whole: Enrichment of disease-linked clones was reportedly significant in matched ankylosing spondylitis synovial fluid. Disease-linked clones had a CD8+ phenotype and relatively low frequency in peripheral blood. Blood from ankylosing spondylitis patients appeared to carry a characteristic roughly eight-variant TCR beta motif. Earlier authors reported some of these motif variants in reactive arthritis synovial fluid and blood.

This clonotype was observed a handful of times. No antigen is known for it. This receptor was taken from a male donor with ankylosing spondylitis. This chain uses TRBV10-3 with TRBJ2-7; 10 nucleotides line up with TRBD2. Sequencing was done on a sample of blood, either unsorted or a sorted T cell fraction (not recorded which). CDR3 DNA sequence: TGTGCCATCACTAGCGGGAGAGGTCACGAGCAGTACTTC. The encoded protein is CAITSGRGHEQYF.